A single sample gave rise to the 24 T cell receptor beta chains below, sequenced in a study of shared clonotypes between healthy human individuals. TCRdb's table, derived via immunoSEQ multiplex PCR, lists solely in-frame clones and lacks some. The data show more than 2,000,000 clones, 80% to 95% seen once. Sequencing input: naive CD4+ T cells from PBMCs. Subset specified: CD45RA+ positively selected. The receptors come from a man aged 18 to 35 in good health. Some clones in this sample may be carry-over from other donors' samples.

The CDR3 DNA reads TGCAGCGTTGAAGCAGAGATGAACACTGAAGCTTTCTTT. This translates into CSVEAEMNTEAFF. V gene TRBV29-1 combines with J gene TRBJ1-1; D is ambiguous. The CDR3 contains 13 residues. Trimming cost V 1 base and J 0 bases, with 6 bases left between them. The germline V gene encodes CDR1 SQVTM and CDR2 ANQGSEA.

In its sample, this clone was seen a few times. This sequence joins TRBV7-9 and TRBJ1-1; TRBD1 matches at 7 bases. The V gene end was trimmed by 4 bases and the J gene end by 1 base; junction bases not matched to a gene: 3. The CDR3 sequence is 14 residues long. CDR1 is SEHNR, CDR2 FQNEAQ, per germline (reference sequence). Here the CDR3 reads CASSSGTANTEAFF. CDR3 in DNA: TGTGCCAGCAGCTCCGGGACAGCGAACACTGAAGCTTTCTTT. Full variable domain (rest looked up from reference TRBV7-9 and TRBJ1-1): DTGVSQNPRHKITKRGQNVTFRCDPISEHNRLYWYRQTLGQGPEFLTYFQNEAQLEKSRLLSDRFSAERPKGSFSTLEIQRTEQGDSAMYLCASSSGTANTEAFFGQGTRLTVV.

The chain recombines TRBV28 with TRBJ2-1; 14 positions agree with TRBD2. V lost 7 bases, J lost 9 bases, and 14 bases stayed unmatched. CDR3 length: 17 residues. From germline, CDR1 is MDHEN and CDR2 SYDVKM. In DNA form, the CDR3 reads TGTGCCAGCATCCAATCAACCGGGACTAGCGGGAGTGGTGAGCAGTTCTTC. Translating it yields CASIQSTGTSGSGEQFF.

This rearrangement joins TRBV6-5 to TRBJ2-7, with D unresolved. The V gene lost 6 bases and the J gene lost 2 bases, with 14 bases spanning the gap. The CDR3 sequence is 14 residues long. The germline V gene has CDR1 MNHEY and CDR2 SVGAGI. The CDR3 loop reads CASSTLGQTYEQYF. DNA for the CDR3: TGTGCCAGCAGCACGCTAGGCCAAACCTACGAGCAGTACTTC.

The genes are TRBV28 and TRBJ2-1, with 11 bases aligning to TRBD1. CDR1 is MDHEN, CDR2 SYDVKM, per germline. This CDR3 contains 15 residues. J lost 7 bases, V lost 7 bases, and 9 bases had no gene match. The CDR3 sequence: CASNHRDRGGNEQFF. CDR3 in DNA: TGTGCCAGCAATCACCGGGACAGGGGGGGAAATGAGCAGTTCTTC. The full variable domain, rest sourced from reference TRBV28 and TRBJ2-1, is DVKVTQSSRYLVKRTGEKVFLECVQDMDHENMFWYRQDPGLGLRLIYFSYDVKMKEKGDIPEGYSVSREKKERFSLILESASTNQTSMYLCASNHRDRGGNEQFFGPGTRLTVL.

Turning to this clone: Other DNA sequences from this sample encode an identical CDR3 as well. The gene calls are TRBV4-1 and TRBJ2-7; no definite D call. The V and J ends lost 2 bases and 1 base respectively, with 6 bases between them. The CDR3 runs to 13 residues. Germline loops: CDR1 MGHRA, CDR2 YSYEKL. The CDR3 protein is CASSQTGSYEQYF. The CDR3 DNA is TGCGCCAGCAGCCAAACCGGGTCCTACGAGCAGTACTTC.

J is TRBJ1-4 and V is TRBV4-3; maybe TRBD1 (5 bases). The CDR3 loop spans 16 amino acids. Germline CDR1 reads LGHNA; CDR2 reads YSLEER. The V end lost 4 bases, the J end lost 4 bases, and 16 bases lay between the germline ends. Written as DNA, the CDR3 is TGCGCCAGCAGCCGGGGCGGGCAGGTTCGTAATGAAAAACTGTTTTTT. This sequence encodes CASSRGGQVRNEKLFF.

This chain connects TRBV4-1 to TRBJ2-1; D is uncertain. The CDR3 is made up of 19 amino acids. V lost 0 bases, J lost 8 bases, and 26 bases lay in between. CDR1 MGHRA and CDR2 YSYEKL come from the germline V gene. The CDR3 sequence is CASSQENGFGRTYLDEQFF. In DNA form, the CDR3 reads TGCGCCAGCAGCCAAGAGAACGGGTTCGGCCGGACCTATTTGGATGAGCAGTTCTTC.

The CDR3 loop is CASSLGTGFEQYF. The CDR3 DNA sequence: TGTGCCAGCAGTTTAGGGACAGGGTTCGAGCAGTACTTC. The chain carries TRBV27 and TRBJ2-7; 9 bases line up with TRBD1. Germline CDR1 reads MNHEY; CDR2 reads SMNVEV (reference sequence). The junction had 2 bases not matched to a gene; V was cut back by 2 bases and J by 6 bases. The CDR3 runs to 13 residues.

In the case of this clone: Other DNA sequences of this sample code for an identical CDR3. The V gene is TRBV5-1, the J gene TRBJ1-5, with D unclear. The CDR3 has 14 amino acids. Germline V lookup: CDR1 SGHRS, CDR2 YFSETQ. Deletions cut 0 bases from V and 1 base from J, with 5 bases between. The CDR3 is CASSLGVSNQPQHF. CDR3 DNA: TGCGCCAGCAGCTTGGGGGTCAGCAATCAGCCCCAGCATTTT.

J is TRBJ2-7 and V is TRBV7-3; TRBD1 matches 7 bases. V gave up 5 bases and J gave up 3 bases; unmatched junction bases: 10. CDR1 and CDR2 from the germline V gene are SGHTA and FQGTGA. The CDR3 is made up of 15 amino acids. CDR3 nucleotides: TGTGCCAGCAGCCTTTGGGACAGCCTCTACTACGAGCAGTACTTC. This encodes CASSLWDSLYYEQYF.

This clone was found once. The chain recombines TRBV5-5 with TRBJ2-7, with no clear D. The V and J ends lost 0 bases and 0 bases respectively, with 10 bases between them. CDR3 size: 15 residues. Germline V gene lookup returns CDR1 SGHKS and CDR2 YYEKEE (reference sequence). The CDR3 is CASSLGHLSSYEQYF. The CDR3 DNA reads as TGTGCCAGCAGCTTGGGGCATTTGAGCTCCTACGAGCAGTACTTC.

This chain connects TRBV5-1 to TRBJ1-1; a weak D match, TRBD1 (5 bases). V shed 7 bases and J shed 3 bases, with 19 bases lying between them. The CDR3 loop spans 15 amino acids. From germline, CDR1 is SGHRS and CDR2 YFSETQ. The CDR3 reads CASGPQGPRDTEAFF. The CDR3 region has the DNA TGCGCCAGCGGACCCCAGGGCCCCAGGGACACTGAAGCTTTCTTT.

V is TRBV5-1 and J is TRBJ2-1; 8 bases line up with TRBD1. The trim removed 0 bases at V and 10 bases at J, leaving 18 bases unmatched. Germline CDR1 SGHRS, CDR2 YFSETQ. CDR3 size: 18 residues. The CDR3: CASSLGTGGDLPWREQFF. The CDR3 bases are TGCGCCAGCAGCTTGGGTACAGGGGGAGATCTTCCGTGGCGGGAGCAGTTCTTC.

The CDR3 nucleotides are TGCGCCAGCAGCTTGGGGACAGTCCTTGATGCCGCTGAAGCTTTCTTT. Residues: CASSLGTVLDAAEAFF. The chain combines TRBV5-1 with TRBJ1-1, with D possibly matching TRBD1 (6 bases). Germline-derived CDR1 and CDR2 are SGHRS and YFSETQ. V lost 0 bases and J lost 6, with 18 bases in between. CDR3 size: 16 residues.

DNA for the CDR3: TGTGCCAGCAGCTTGGAGGGGGCTAAGGTTGAAGCTTTCTTT. The encoded protein is CASSLEGAKVEAFF. The genes are TRBV7-2 and TRBJ1-1, with 7 bases that match TRBD1. CDR1 SGHTA and CDR2 FQGNSA come from the germline V gene. This CDR3 is 14 amino acids long. The V and J ends lost 3 bases and 7 bases, in that order; junction bases with no gene match: 8.

The chain uses TRBV11-2 and TRBJ1-2, with TRBD1 as a possible D gene (6 bases). CDR1 and CDR2 from the germline V gene are SGHAT and FQNNGV. The CDR3 totals 14 residues. Trimming cost V 3 bases and J 4 bases, with 12 bases left between them. CDR3 sequence: CASSLDSYFYGYTF. The CDR3 nucleotides are TGTGCCAGCAGCTTGGACAGTTACTTCTATGGCTACACCTTC.

This clone was recorded only once. V is TRBV28 and J is TRBJ2-7; TRBD2 agrees at 12 bases. The germline V gene encodes CDR1 MDHEN and CDR2 SYDVKM. CDR3 length: 14 residues. J gave up 7 bases and V 10 bases, and 11 bases lay outside the gene matches. The chain's CDR3 is CAIGLAGPLREQYF. For the CDR3, the DNA is TGTGCCATCGGACTAGCGGGGCCCCTAAGGGAGCAGTACTTC.

The V gene is TRBV7-9, the J gene TRBJ2-2; 7 nucleotides match TRBD2. V shed 5 bases and J 5 bases; nucleotides not matched to a gene: 8. This CDR3 is 15 amino acids long. CDR1 is SEHNR and CDR2 is FQNEAQ in the germline V gene (reference sequence). CDR3 DNA sequence: TGTGCCAGCAGCGGGGACTATTCGGGGACCGGGGAGCTGTTTTTT. This gives the protein CASSGDYSGTGELFF.

There are a few counts of this clone. V usage is TRBV5-4 and J usage is TRBJ1-5; D is undetermined. Trimming left V 4 bases short and J 0 bases short, with 5 bases between. Germline V CDR1 and CDR2: SGHNT, YYREEE (reference sequence). CDR3 length: 13 amino acids. CDR3 DNA: TGTGCCAGCAGCCGGGGTAGCAATCAGCCCCAGCATTTT. Protein sequence: CASSRGSNQPQHF. Looking up the rest from reference TRBV5-4 and TRBJ1-5 gives the full variable domain: ETGVTQSPTHLIKTRGQQVTLRCSSQSGHNTVSWYQQALGQGPQFIFQYYREEENGRGNFPPRFSGLQFPNYSSELNVNALELDDSALYLCASSRGSNQPQHFGDGTRLSIL.

This chain uses TRBV10-3 with TRBJ2-6, with D unresolved. Germline CDR1 and CDR2: ENHRY and SYGVKD. Trimming stripped 9 bases from V and 0 bases from J, with 6 bases between. The CDR3 is 13 amino acids. CDR3 bases: TGTGCCATGGCGAGCTCTGGGGCCAACGTCCTGACTTTC. Its protein product is CAMASSGANVLTF.

The rearrangement uses TRBV9 and TRBJ2-1; 10 bases match TRBD1. Germline V gene sequence: CDR1 SGDLS, CDR2 YYNGEE. The CDR3 totals 14 residues. V lost 3 bases and J lost 7; bases outside the gene matches: 4. The CDR3 DNA reads as TGTGCCAGCAGCGCGGGACAGGGGCGGAATGAGCAGTTCTTC. As protein: CASSAGQGRNEQFF.

V is TRBV27 and J is TRBJ1-2, with a weak D call TRBD1 (6 bases). Germline V gives CDR1 MNHEY, CDR2 SMNVEV (reference sequence). This CDR3 is 13 amino acids long. V was clipped by 7 bases and J by 4 bases, with 13 bases between them. The CDR3 loop reads CASTGGAGYGYTF. DNA of the CDR3: TGTGCCAGCACGGGGGGGGCGGGCTATGGCTACACCTTC.

The rearrangement links TRBV5-1 to TRBJ2-1; 11 positions agree with TRBD2. Germline lookup yields CDR1 SGHRS and CDR2 YFSETQ. Trimming at V came to 0 bases and at J to 6 bases, leaving 8 bases not matched to a gene. This CDR3 region has 17 residues. The CDR3 loop reads CASSLADIAGGFNEQFF. Here the CDR3 DNA reads TGCGCCAGCAGCTTGGCCGATATAGCGGGAGGGTTCAATGAGCAGTTCTTC.